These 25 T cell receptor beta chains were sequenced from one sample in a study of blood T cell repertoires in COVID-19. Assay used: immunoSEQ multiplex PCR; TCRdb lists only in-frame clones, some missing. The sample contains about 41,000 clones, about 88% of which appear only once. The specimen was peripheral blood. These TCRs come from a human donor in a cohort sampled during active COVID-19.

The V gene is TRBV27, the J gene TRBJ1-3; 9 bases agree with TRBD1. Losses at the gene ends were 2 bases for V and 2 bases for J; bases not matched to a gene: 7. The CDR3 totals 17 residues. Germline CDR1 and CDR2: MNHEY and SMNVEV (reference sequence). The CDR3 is CASSLDRGSSTGNTIYF. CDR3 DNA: TGTGCCAGCAGTTTAGACAGGGGGTCTTCTACTGGAAACACCATATATTTT.

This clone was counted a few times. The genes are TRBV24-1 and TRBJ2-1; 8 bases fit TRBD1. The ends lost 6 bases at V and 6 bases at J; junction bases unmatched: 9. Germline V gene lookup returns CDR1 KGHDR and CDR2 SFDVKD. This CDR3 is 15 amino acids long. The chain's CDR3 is CATSKLLGQVNEQFF. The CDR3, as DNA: TGTGCCACCAGTAAATTGCTGGGACAGGTCAATGAGCAGTTCTTC.

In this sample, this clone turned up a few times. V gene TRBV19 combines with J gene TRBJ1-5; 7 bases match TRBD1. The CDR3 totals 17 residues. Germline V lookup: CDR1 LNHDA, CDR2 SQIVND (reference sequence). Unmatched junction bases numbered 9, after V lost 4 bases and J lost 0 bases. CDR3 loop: CASSKGAGPYSNQPQHF. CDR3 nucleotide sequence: TGTGCCAGTAGTAAGGGGGCAGGGCCCTATAGCAATCAGCCCCAGCATTTT.

The CDR3 protein is CASSGTGDRGGYTF. In DNA, the CDR3 is TGTGCCAGCAGCGGTACAGGGGATCGAGGTGGCTACACCTTC. J is TRBJ1-2 and V is TRBV9; 7 bases are shared with TRBD1. Germline V gene lookup returns CDR1 SGDLS and CDR2 YYNGEE. The V gene end was trimmed by 3 bases and the J gene end by 7 bases; junction bases not matched to a gene: 9. This CDR3 spans 14 amino acids.

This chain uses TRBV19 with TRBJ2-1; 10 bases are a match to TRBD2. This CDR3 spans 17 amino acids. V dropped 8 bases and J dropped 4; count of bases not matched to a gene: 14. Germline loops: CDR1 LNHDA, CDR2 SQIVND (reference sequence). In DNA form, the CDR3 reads TGTGCCAGTGGCGTGGAGAGCGGGAGGGTCAGGTACAATGAGCAGTTCTTC. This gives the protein CASGVESGRVRYNEQFF.

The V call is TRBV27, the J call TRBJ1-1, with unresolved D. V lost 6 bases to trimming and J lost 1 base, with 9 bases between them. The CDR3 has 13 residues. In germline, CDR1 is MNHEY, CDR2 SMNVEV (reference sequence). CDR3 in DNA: TGTGCCAGCAGGCTATACAGGAACACTGAAGCTTTCTTT. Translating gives CASRLYRNTEAFF.

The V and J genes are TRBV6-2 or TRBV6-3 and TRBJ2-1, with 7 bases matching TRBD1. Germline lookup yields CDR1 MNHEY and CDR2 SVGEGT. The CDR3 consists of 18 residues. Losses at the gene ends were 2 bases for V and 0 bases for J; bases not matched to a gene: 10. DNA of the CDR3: TGTGCCAGCAGTTACCCCCGCGACAGGGCTGACTCCTACAATGAGCAGTTCTTC. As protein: CASSYPRDRADSYNEQFF.

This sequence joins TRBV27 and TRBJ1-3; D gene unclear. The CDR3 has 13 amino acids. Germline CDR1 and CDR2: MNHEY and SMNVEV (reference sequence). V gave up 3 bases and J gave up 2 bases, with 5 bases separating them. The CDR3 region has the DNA TGTGCCAGCAGTTTTAAGCCTGGAAACACCATATATTTT. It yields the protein CASSFKPGNTIYF.

CDR3 sequence (DNA): TGCGCCAGCAGCTTGTCTGGACAGGGAGACACCATATATTTT. It translates to CASSLSGQGDTIYF. This rearrangement joins TRBV5-1 to TRBJ1-3; 8 bases fit TRBD1. V dropped 1 base and J dropped 8; count of bases not matched to a gene: 5. The CDR3 consists of 14 residues. Per germline, CDR1 SGHRS and CDR2 YFSETQ.

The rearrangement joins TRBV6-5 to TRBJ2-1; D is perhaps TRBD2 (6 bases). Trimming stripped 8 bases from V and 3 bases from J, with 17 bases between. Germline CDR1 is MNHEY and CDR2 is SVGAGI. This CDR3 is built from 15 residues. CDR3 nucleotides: TGTGCCAGCCGCCGGGGACTGACAAGCTACAATGAGCAGTTCTTC. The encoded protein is CASRRGLTSYNEQFF.

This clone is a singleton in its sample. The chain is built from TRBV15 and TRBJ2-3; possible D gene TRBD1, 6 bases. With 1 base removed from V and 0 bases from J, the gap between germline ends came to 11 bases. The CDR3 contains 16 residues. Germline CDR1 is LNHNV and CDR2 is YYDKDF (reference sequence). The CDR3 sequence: CATSRGWDISTDTQYF. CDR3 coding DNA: TGTGCCACCAGCAGAGGCTGGGACATAAGCACAGATACGCAGTATTTT.

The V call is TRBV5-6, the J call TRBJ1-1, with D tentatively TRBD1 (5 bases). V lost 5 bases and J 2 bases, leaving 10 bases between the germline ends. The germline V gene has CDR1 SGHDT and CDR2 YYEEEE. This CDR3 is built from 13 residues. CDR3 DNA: TGTGCCAGCAGTTCGGACATTAACACTGAAGCTTTCTTT. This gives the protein CASSSDINTEAFF. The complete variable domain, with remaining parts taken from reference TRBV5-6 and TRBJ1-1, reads DAGVTQSPTHLIKTRGQQVTLRCSPKSGHDTVSWYQQALGQGPQFIFQYYEEEERQRGNFPDRFSGHQFPNYSSELNVNALLLGDSALYLCASSSDINTEAFFGQGTRLTVV.

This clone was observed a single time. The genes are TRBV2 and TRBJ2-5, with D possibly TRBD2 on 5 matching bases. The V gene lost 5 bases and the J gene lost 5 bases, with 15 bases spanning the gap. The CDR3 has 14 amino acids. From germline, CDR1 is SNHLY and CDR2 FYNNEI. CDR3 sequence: CASSPRKDWETQYF. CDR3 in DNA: TGTGCCAGCAGTCCTAGGAAGGACTGGGAGACCCAGTACTTC.

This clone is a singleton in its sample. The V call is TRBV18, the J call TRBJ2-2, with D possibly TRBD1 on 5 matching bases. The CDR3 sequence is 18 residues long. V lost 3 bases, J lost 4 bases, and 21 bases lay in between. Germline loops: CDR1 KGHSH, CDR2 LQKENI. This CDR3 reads CASSPGINKGRVTGELFF. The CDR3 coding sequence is TGTGCCAGCTCACCTGGGATAAACAAGGGGCGCGTCACCGGGGAGCTGTTTTTT.

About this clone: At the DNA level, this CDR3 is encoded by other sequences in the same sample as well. The CDR3 is CASSLTGGDQPQHF. CDR3 in DNA: TGTGCCAGCTCACTGACAGGGGGGGATCAGCCCCAGCATTTT. V gene TRBV18 combines with J gene TRBJ1-5; 9 bases fit TRBD1. Germline values: CDR1 KGHSH, CDR2 LQKENI. Trimming cost V 4 bases and J 5 bases; bases outside gene matches: 3. This CDR3 contains 14 residues.

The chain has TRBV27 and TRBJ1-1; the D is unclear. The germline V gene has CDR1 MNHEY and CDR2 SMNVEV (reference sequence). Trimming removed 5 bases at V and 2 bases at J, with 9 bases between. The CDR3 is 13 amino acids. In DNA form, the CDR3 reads TGTGCCAGCAGTCTGGGGAGAAACACTGAAGCTTTCTTT. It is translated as CASSLGRNTEAFF.

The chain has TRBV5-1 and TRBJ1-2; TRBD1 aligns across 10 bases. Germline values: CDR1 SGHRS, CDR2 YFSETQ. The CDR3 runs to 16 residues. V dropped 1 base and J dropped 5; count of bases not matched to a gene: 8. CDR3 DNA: TGCGCCAGCAGCTTGAGAGGACAGGGGGGGTTGTATGGCTACACCTTC. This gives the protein CASSLRGQGGLYGYTF.

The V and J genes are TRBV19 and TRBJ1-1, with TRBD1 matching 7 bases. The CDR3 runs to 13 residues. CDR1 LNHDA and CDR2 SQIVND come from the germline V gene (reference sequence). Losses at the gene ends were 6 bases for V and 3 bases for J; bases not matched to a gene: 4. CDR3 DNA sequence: TGTGCCAGTAGGACAGGGAAGGACACTGAAGCTTTCTTT. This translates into CASRTGKDTEAFF.

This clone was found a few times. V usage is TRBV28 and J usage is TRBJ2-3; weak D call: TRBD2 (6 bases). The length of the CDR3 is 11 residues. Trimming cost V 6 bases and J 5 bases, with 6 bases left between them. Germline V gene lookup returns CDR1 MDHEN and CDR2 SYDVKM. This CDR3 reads CASRGGDTQYF. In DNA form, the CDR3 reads TGTGCCAGCAGGGGGGGAGATACGCAGTATTTT.

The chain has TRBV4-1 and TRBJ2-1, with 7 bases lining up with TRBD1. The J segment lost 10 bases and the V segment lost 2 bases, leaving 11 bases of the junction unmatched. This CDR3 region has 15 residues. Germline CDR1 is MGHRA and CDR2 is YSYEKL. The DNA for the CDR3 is TGCGCCAGCAGCCAATTACCAACGACAGGGAAAGAGCAGTTCTTC. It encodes CASSQLPTTGKEQFF.

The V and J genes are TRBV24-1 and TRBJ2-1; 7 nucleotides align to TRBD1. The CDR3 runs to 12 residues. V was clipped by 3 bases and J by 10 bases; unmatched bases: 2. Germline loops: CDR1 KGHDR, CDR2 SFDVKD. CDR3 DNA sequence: TGTGCCACCAGTGATAGGGGGCGGGAGCAGTTCTTC. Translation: CATSDRGREQFF.

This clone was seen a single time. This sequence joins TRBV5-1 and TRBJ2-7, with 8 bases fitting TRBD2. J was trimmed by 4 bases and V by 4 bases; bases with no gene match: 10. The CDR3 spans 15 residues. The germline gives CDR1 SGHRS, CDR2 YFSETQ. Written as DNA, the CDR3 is TGCGCCAGCAGCCAAAGAGCGGGGGCGGCGTACGAGCAGTACTTC. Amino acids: CASSQRAGAAYEQYF. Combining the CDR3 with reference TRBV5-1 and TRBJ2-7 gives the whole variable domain KAGVTQTPRYLIKTRGQQVTLSCSPISGHRSVSWYQQTPGQGLQFLFEYFSETQRNKGNFPGRFSGRQFSNSRSEMNVSTLELGDSALYLCASSQRAGAAYEQYFGPGTRLTVT.

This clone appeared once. The CDR3 nucleotides are TGTGCCAGCAGTCCCCAGGGGGTGGAGGGCTCCTACAATGAGCAGTTCTTC. Its protein is CASSPQGVEGSYNEQFF. The chain links TRBV4-2 to TRBJ2-1, with D possibly being TRBD1 (7 bases). Germline CDR1 LGHNA, CDR2 YNFKEQ. V lost 6 bases to trimming and J lost 0 bases, with 18 bases between them. There are 17 residues in the CDR3.

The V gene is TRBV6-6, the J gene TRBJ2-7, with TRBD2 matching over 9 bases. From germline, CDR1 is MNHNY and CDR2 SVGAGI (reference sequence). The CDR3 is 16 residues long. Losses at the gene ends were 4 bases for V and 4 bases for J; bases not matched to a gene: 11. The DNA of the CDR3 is TGTGCCAGCAGTTCCCCAACGGCTAGCGGGACTTACGAGCAGTACTTC. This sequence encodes CASSSPTASGTYEQYF.

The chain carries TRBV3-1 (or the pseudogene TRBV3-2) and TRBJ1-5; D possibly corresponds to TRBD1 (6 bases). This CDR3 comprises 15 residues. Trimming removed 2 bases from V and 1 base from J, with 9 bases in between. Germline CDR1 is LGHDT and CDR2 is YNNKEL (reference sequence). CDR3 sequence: CASSQTGFSNQPQHF. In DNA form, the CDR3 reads TGTGCCAGCAGCCAAACAGGGTTCAGCAATCAGCCCCAGCATTTT.